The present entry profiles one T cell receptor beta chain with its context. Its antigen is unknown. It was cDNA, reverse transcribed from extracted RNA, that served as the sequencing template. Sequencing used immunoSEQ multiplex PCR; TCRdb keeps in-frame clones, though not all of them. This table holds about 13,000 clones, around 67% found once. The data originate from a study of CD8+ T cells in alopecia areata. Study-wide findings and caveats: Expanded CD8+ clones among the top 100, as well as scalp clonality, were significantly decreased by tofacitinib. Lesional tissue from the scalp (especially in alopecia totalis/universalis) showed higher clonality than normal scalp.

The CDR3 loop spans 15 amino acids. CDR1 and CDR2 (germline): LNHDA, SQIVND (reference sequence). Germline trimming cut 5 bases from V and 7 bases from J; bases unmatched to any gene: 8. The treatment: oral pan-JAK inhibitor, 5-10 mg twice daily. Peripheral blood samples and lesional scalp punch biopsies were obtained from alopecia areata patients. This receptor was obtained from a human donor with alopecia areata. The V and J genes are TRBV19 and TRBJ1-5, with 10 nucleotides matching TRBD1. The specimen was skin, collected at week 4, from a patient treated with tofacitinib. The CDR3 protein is CASSATGGAGQPQHF. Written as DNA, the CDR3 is TGTGCCAGTAGTGCGACAGGGGGCGCAGGACAGCCCCAGCATTTT.